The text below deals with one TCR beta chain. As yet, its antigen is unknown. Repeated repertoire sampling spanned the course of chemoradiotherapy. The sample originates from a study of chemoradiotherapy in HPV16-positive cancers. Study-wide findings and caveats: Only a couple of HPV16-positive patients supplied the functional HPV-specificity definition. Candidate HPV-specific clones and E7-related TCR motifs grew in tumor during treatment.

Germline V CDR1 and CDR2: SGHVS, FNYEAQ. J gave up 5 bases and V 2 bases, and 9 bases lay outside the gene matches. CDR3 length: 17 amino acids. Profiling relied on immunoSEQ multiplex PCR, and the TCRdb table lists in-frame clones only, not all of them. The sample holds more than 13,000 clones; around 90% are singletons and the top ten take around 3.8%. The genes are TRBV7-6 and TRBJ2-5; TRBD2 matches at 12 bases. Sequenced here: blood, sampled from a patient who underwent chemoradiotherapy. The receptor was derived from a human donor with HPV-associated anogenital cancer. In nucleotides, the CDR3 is TGTGCCAGCAGCTTACCCGGACTAGCGGGAACAAGGGAGACCCAGTACTTC. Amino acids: CASSLPGLAGTRETQYF.